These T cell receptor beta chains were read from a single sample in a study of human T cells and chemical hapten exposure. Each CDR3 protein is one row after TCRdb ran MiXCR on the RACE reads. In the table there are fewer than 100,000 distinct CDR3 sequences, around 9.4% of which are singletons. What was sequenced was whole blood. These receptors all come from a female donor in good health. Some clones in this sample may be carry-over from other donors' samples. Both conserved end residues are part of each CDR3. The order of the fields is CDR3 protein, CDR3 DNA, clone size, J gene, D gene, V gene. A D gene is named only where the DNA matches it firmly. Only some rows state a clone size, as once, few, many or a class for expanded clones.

CATSRDYGKNNEQFF	TGTGCCACCAGCAGAGATTATGGGAAAAACAATGAGCAGTTCTTC	many	TRBJ2-1	NA	TRBV15
CSVLESDEQFF	TGCAGCGTACTGGAATCAGATGAGCAGTTCTTC	many	TRBJ2-1	NA	TRBV29-1
CASSQPGRGSDEKLFF	TGTGCCAGCAGCCAACCCGGTCGGGGGAGCGACGAAAAACTGTTTTTT	many	TRBJ1-4	NA	TRBV3-1
CASSEEGPSPYEQYF	TGTGCCAGCAGTGAAGAGGGACCGTCTCCCTACGAGCAGTACTTC	many	TRBJ2-7	NA	TRBV6-1
CASRRAYNSPLHF	TGTGCCAGCAGAAGGGCTTATAATTCACCCCTCCACTTT	few	TRBJ1-6	NA	TRBV12-3/TRBV12-4
CASSLPGYLQPQHF	TGTGCCAGCAGTTTACCGGGGTATCTTCAGCCCCAGCATTTT	NA	TRBJ1-5	NA	TRBV12-3/TRBV12-4
CATSGGTGRSGELFF	TGTGCCACCAGTGGAGGGACAGGGAGGTCGGGGGAGCTGTTTTTT	few	TRBJ2-2	TRBD1	TRBV24-1
CASSQGFRARNSPLHF	TGTGCCAGCAGCCAAGGATTCAGGGCAAGGAATTCACCCCTCCACTTT	few	TRBJ1-6	NA	TRBV3-1
CASSPGLAEETQYF	TGCGCCAGCAGCCCAGGACTAGCGGAGGAGACCCAGTACTTC	NA	TRBJ2-5	TRBD2	TRBV5-1
CASSFGLAAPSQYF	TGCGCCAGCAGCTTCGGACTAGCGGCCCCTTCGCAGTATTTT	many	TRBJ2-3	TRBD2	TRBV5-1
CASSRSTGRNNQPQHF	TGTGCCAGCAGCCGATCGACAGGGCGGAACAATCAGCCCCAGCATTTT	many	TRBJ1-5	TRBD1	TRBV6-5
CASSPTRGQAEAFF	TGTGCCAGCTCTCCCACTCGGGGGCAGGCTGAAGCTTTCTTT	few	TRBJ1-1	NA	TRBV18
CASSQQTGFGTDTQYF	TGCGCCAGCAGCCAACAGACAGGGTTCGGCACAGATACGCAGTATTTT	NA	TRBJ2-3	TRBD1	TRBV4-3
CASSFNRGRSGYTF	TGTGCCAGCAGTTTCAACAGGGGGCGAAGTGGCTACACCTTC	many	TRBJ1-2	TRBD1	TRBV27
CASSPGPGQGYNEQFF	TGTGCCAGCAGCCCTGGTCCGGGACAGGGCTACAATGAGCAGTTCTTC	many	TRBJ2-1	TRBD1	TRBV7-9
CASSHNMVGGQYQPQHF	TGTGCCAGCAGCCACAATATGGTCGGGGGGCAATATCAGCCCCAGCATTTT	NA	TRBJ1-5	NA	TRBV7-9
CASSLWAESGELFF	TGTGCCAGCAGTTTGTGGGCGGAAAGCGGGGAGCTGTTTTTT	NA	TRBJ2-2	NA	TRBV12-3/TRBV12-4
CASSPTNSGGQTDTQYF	TGTGCCAGCAGCCCGACAAATAGCGGGGGCCAAACAGATACGCAGTATTTT	many	TRBJ2-3	TRBD2	TRBV7-2
CASSQYRALSSYNSPLHF	TGCGCCAGCAGCCAATACCGGGCCCTAAGCTCCTATAATTCACCCCTCCACTTT	many	TRBJ1-6	NA	TRBV4-3
CASSQPNGGRDEQFF	TGTGCCAGCAGCCAACCCAACGGGGGGCGCGATGAGCAGTTCTTC	NA	TRBJ2-1	NA	TRBV14
CASSSGTPNEKLFF	TGTGCCAGCAGTTCCGGGACTCCAAATGAAAAACTGTTTTTT	NA	TRBJ1-4	NA	TRBV6-1
CASNRPEGPAGDNEQFF	TGTGCCAGCAACCGGCCGGAAGGGCCAGCGGGAGACAATGAGCAGTTCTTC	many	TRBJ2-1	TRBD2	TRBV6-1
CASSLGQGRGEAFF	TGTGCCAGCAGCCTGGGACAGGGTAGGGGTGAAGCTTTCTTT	NA	TRBJ1-1	TRBD1	TRBV5-4
CASSQDWGAGNTIYF	TGTGCCAGCAGCCAAGATTGGGGTGCTGGAAACACCATATATTTT	many	TRBJ1-3	NA	TRBV4-2
CASSHTGAGGYTF	TGCGCCAGCAGCCATACAGGGGCGGGTGGCTACACCTTC	many	TRBJ1-2	TRBD1	TRBV4-3
CASSYDTTSTDTQYF	TGTGCCAGCAGCTATGACACGACTAGCACAGATACGCAGTATTTT	many	TRBJ2-3	NA	TRBV28
CASSPGEREQFF	TGTGCCAGCTCACCCGGCGAACGGGAGCAGTTCTTC	NA	TRBJ2-1	NA	TRBV18
CASSQPRLVPPTPGANVLTF	TGCGCCAGCAGCCAACCTCGACTAGTCCCACCAACCCCTGGGGCCAACGTCCTGACTTTC	many	TRBJ2-6	NA	TRBV4-1
CASSLVVASEQYF	TGTGCCAGCAGCTTGGTGGTTGCGTCCGAGCAGTACTTC	many	TRBJ2-7	NA	TRBV5-4
CASSLSTKPYEQYF	TGTGCCAGCAGTTTAAGCACCAAGCCCTACGAGCAGTACTTC	NA	TRBJ2-7	NA	TRBV12-3/TRBV12-4
CATAYTEAFF	TGTGCCACCGCATACACTGAAGCTTTCTTT	few	TRBJ1-1	NA	TRBV6-1
CASSQDSGGRTEAFF	TGCGCCAGCAGCCAAGATAGCGGGGGGCGGACTGAAGCTTTCTTT	NA	TRBJ1-1	NA	TRBV4-3
CASSPPVGLAGAPTDTQYF	TGTGCCAGCTCACCACCTGTTGGACTAGCGGGGGCCCCCACAGATACGCAGTATTTT	NA	TRBJ2-3	TRBD2	TRBV18